A selection of T cell receptor beta chains follows, all from one sample in a study of patients and donors after allogeneic stem cell transplantation. Each CDR3 protein gets one entry after TCRdb re-called the RT-PCR reads with MiXCR. The data contain 900,000 to 1,000,000 distinct CDR3 sequences, roughly 17% of them singletons. Sequencing was performed on blood, either unsorted or a sorted T cell fraction (not recorded which). The receptor set was obtained from a human donor who was either an allogeneic HSCT recipient or a stem cell or donor lymphocyte infusion donor (not recorded which). It is not recorded whose cells these are; they may come from a transplant donor. The CDR3 runs from the conserved cysteine through the conserved F or W. A D gene is named only where the DNA matches it firmly. Rows give clone size only sometimes, using once, few, many, or a class for an expanded clone.

size: few
V: TRBV11-2
D: NA
length: 16
J: TRBJ2-1
CDR3: CASSPLSGEKGNEQFF
DNA: TGTGCCAGCAGCCCTTTATCGGGGGAAAAGGGCAATGAGCAGTTCTTC

size: NA
V: TRBV11-2
D: NA
length: 15
J: TRBJ2-2
CDR3: CASSLGTNAHGELFF
DNA: TGTGCCAGCAGCTTAGGGACTAATGCCCACGGGGAGCTGTTTTTT

size: NA
V: TRBV3-1
D: TRBD1
length: 19
J: TRBJ2-6
CDR3: CASSAPGDRGSSGANVLTF
DNA: TGTGCCAGCAGCGCCCCTGGGGACAGGGGTTCTTCTGGGGCCAACGTCCTGACTTTC

size: NA
V: TRBV5-1
D: TRBD1
length: 16
J: TRBJ1-2
CDR3: CASSPWDRDLNYGYTF
DNA: TGCGCCAGCAGCCCCTGGGACAGGGACCTTAACTATGGCTACACCTTC

size: NA
V: TRBV21-1
D: NA
length: 13
J: TRBJ2-7
CDR3: CASRGTGLYEQYF
DNA: TGTGCCAGCAGGGGGACAGGGTTGTACGAGCAGTACTTC

size: many
V: TRBV12-3/TRBV12-4
D: NA
length: 15
J: TRBJ2-3
CDR3: CASSLDRRSTDTQYF
DNA: TGTGCCAGCAGTTTAGACAGGCGGAGCACAGATACGCAGTATTTT

size: NA
V: TRBV11-2
D: NA
length: 15
J: TRBJ1-5
CDR3: CASSLSGPINQPQHF
DNA: TGTGCCAGCAGCTTATCCGGGCCAATAAATCAGCCCCAGCATTTT

size: NA
V: TRBV5-5
D: NA
length: 17
J: TRBJ1-5
CDR3: CASSSVPGRDSNQPQHF
DNA: TGTGCCAGCAGCTCGGTACCAGGACGGGATAGCAATCAGCCCCAGCATTTT

size: many
V: TRBV29-1
D: NA
length: 14
J: TRBJ1-1
CDR3: CSVDHGQVGTEAFF
DNA: TGCAGCGTTGACCACGGGCAGGTTGGCACTGAAGCTTTCTTT

size: NA
V: TRBV7-8
D: NA
length: 15
J: TRBJ1-1
CDR3: CASSHLGGPNTEAFF
DNA: TGTGCCAGCAGCCACCTGGGAGGACCCAACACTGAAGCTTTCTTT

size: few
V: TRBV4-2
D: NA
length: 14
J: TRBJ2-7
CDR3: CASSPFLGNYEQYF
DNA: TGTGCCAGCAGCCCTTTTCTAGGGAACTACGAGCAGTACTTC

size: NA
V: TRBV20-1
D: NA
length: 15
J: TRBJ1-3
CDR3: CSASNRALSGNTIYF
DNA: TGCAGTGCTAGTAATCGGGCACTCTCTGGAAACACCATATATTTT

size: NA
V: TRBV7-2
D: NA
length: 15
J: TRBJ2-5
CDR3: CASGDGWRPKETQYF
DNA: TGTGCCAGCGGCGACGGCTGGAGACCTAAAGAGACCCAGTACTTC

size: few
V: TRBV20-1
D: NA
length: 14
J: TRBJ2-3
CDR3: CSAREGVVGDTQYF
DNA: TGCAGTGCTAGAGAAGGGGTTGTGGGAGATACGCAGTATTTT

size: few
V: TRBV12-3/TRBV12-4
D: NA
length: 14
J: TRBJ1-3
CDR3: CASSLHLSGNTIYF
DNA: TGTGCCAGCAGTTTACACCTTTCTGGAAACACCATATATTTT

size: NA
V: TRBV9
D: TRBD2
length: 16
J: TRBJ2-1
CDR3: CASSVAPSGAFNEQFF
DNA: TGTGCCAGCAGCGTAGCTCCTAGCGGGGCCTTTAATGAGCAGTTCTTC

size: NA
V: TRBV5-1
D: TRBD1
length: 15
J: TRBJ2-1
CDR3: CASSLEQGARNEQFF
DNA: TGCGCCAGCAGCTTGGAACAGGGGGCTCGGAATGAGCAGTTCTTC

size: NA
V: TRBV12-3/TRBV12-4
D: NA
length: 14
J: TRBJ1-4
CDR3: CASSFGGKNEKLFF
DNA: TGTGCCAGCAGTTTTGGGGGCAAAAATGAAAAACTGTTTTTT

size: NA
V: TRBV5-6
D: NA
length: 14
J: TRBJ1-1
CDR3: CASSRGGVGTEAFF
DNA: TGTGCCAGCAGCCGGGGGGGGGTAGGCACTGAAGCTTTCTTT

size: few
V: TRBV3-1
D: NA
length: 17
J: TRBJ1-1
CDR3: CASSQEKGAGLNTEAFF
DNA: TGTGCCAGCAGCCAAGAAAAGGGAGCGGGCTTGAACACTGAAGCTTTCTTT

size: few
V: TRBV20-1
D: NA
length: 15
J: TRBJ2-1
CDR3: CSAARDSGLGNEQFF
DNA: TGCAGTGCAGCCCGGGACTCAGGTTTGGGCAATGAGCAGTTCTTC

size: many
V: TRBV5-1
D: TRBD1
length: 18
J: TRBJ2-7
CDR3: CASSLDLSRDSYVYEQYF
DNA: TGCGCCAGCAGCTTGGATTTAAGCCGGGACAGCTATGTGTACGAGCAGTACTTC

size: few
V: TRBV10-3
D: NA
length: 17
J: TRBJ2-3
CDR3: CAISYSGGEEVTDTQYF
DNA: TGTGCCATCAGCTATTCAGGTGGGGAAGAGGTCACAGATACGCAGTATTTT

size: NA
V: TRBV15
D: NA
length: 15
J: TRBJ1-2
CDR3: CATSRDSTGNYGYTF
DNA: TGTGCCACCAGCAGAGATTCTACAGGGAACTATGGCTACACCTTC

size: NA
V: TRBV20-1
D: TRBD1
length: 14
J: TRBJ1-5
CDR3: CSAKVGTDNQPQHF
DNA: TGCAGTGCCAAGGTAGGGACAGACAATCAGCCCCAGCATTTT

size: few
V: TRBV27
D: TRBD2
length: 16
J: TRBJ2-3
CDR3: CASSSQTSGSADTQYF
DNA: TGTGCCAGCAGTTCCCAGACTAGCGGGAGCGCAGATACGCAGTATTTT

size: once
V: TRBV20-1
D: NA
length: 13
J: TRBJ2-7
CDR3: CSAAGQNTREQYF
DNA: TGCAGTGCTGCGGGACAGAACACACGTGAGCAGTACTTC

size: NA
V: TRBV29-1
D: NA
length: 12
J: TRBJ1-2
CDR3: CSKNRGFHGYTF
DNA: TGCAGCAAAAATCGGGGGTTCCATGGCTACACCTTC

size: NA
V: TRBV7-2
D: NA
length: 14
J: TRBJ2-1
CDR3: CASSLRGGQIEQFF
DNA: TGTGCCAGCAGCTTAAGGGGGGGGCAGATTGAGCAGTTCTTC

size: few
V: TRBV5-1
D: TRBD1
length: 15
J: TRBJ1-2
CDR3: CASSLQGSASYGYTF
DNA: TGCGCCAGCAGCTTACAGGGGAGTGCATCCTATGGCTACACCTTC

size: few
V: TRBV11-2
D: TRBD1
length: 13
J: TRBJ1-2
CDR3: CASSLVAGGGYTF
DNA: TGTGCCAGCAGCTTAGTAGCAGGGGGAGGCTACACCTTC

size: many
V: TRBV20-1
D: NA
length: 13
J: TRBJ1-2
CDR3: CSARIARVSGYTF
DNA: TGCAGTGCTAGAATCGCCAGGGTCAGTGGCTACACCTTC

size: few
V: TRBV5-1
D: NA
length: 15
J: TRBJ1-2
CDR3: CASSLVPGPNYGYTF
DNA: TGCGCCAGCAGCTTGGTACCGGGACCTAACTATGGCTACACCTTC

size: few
V: TRBV4-1
D: NA
length: 15
J: TRBJ1-3
CDR3: CASSQVRREANTIYF
DNA: TGCGCCAGCAGCCAAGTCCGCAGGGAGGCGAACACCATATATTTT

size: NA
V: TRBV12-3/TRBV12-4
D: TRBD2
length: 15
J: TRBJ2-7
CDR3: CASSLLTSGTYEQYF
DNA: TGTGCCAGCAGCCTTTTGACTAGCGGGACCTACGAGCAGTACTTC

size: few
V: TRBV4-1
D: NA
length: 13
J: TRBJ2-7
CDR3: CASSQVFRYEQYF
DNA: TGCGCCAGCAGCCAAGTCTTTCGTTACGAGCAGTACTTC

size: few
V: TRBV5-1
D: NA
length: 13
J: TRBJ2-6
CDR3: CASGTGGANVLTF
DNA: TGCGCCAGCGGAACAGGTGGGGCCAACGTCCTGACTTTC

size: many
V: TRBV12-3/TRBV12-4
D: NA
length: 12
J: TRBJ1-2
CDR3: CASSLGGSGYTF
DNA: TGTGCCAGCAGCCTTGGGGGGTCTGGCTACACCTTC

size: NA
V: TRBV9
D: TRBD1
length: 15
J: TRBJ2-1
CDR3: CASSGGTGSYNEQFF
DNA: TGTGCCAGCAGCGGGGGGACAGGGTCCTACAATGAGCAGTTCTTC

size: few
V: TRBV30
D: NA
length: 11
J: TRBJ1-2
CDR3: CAWDRGNGYTF
DNA: TGTGCCTGGGATCGGGGGAATGGCTACACCTTC

size: NA
V: TRBV7-9
D: NA
length: 14
J: TRBJ2-1
CDR3: CASSPLRRDNEQFF
DNA: TGTGCCAGCAGCCCTCTCCGGAGAGACAATGAGCAGTTCTTC

size: NA
V: TRBV14
D: NA
length: 15
J: TRBJ2-7
CDR3: CASSQDPTTDYEQYF
DNA: TGTGCCAGCAGCCAAGATCCGACAACCGATTACGAGCAGTACTTC

size: many
V: TRBV29-1
D: NA
length: 13
J: TRBJ2-2
CDR3: CSVRPINTGELFF
DNA: TGCAGCGTCCGTCCGATTAACACCGGGGAGCTGTTTTTT

size: many
V: TRBV12-3/TRBV12-4
D: NA
length: 14
J: TRBJ1-1
CDR3: CASSWDGMNTEAFF
DNA: TGTGCCAGCAGCTGGGACGGGATGAACACTGAAGCTTTCTTT

size: NA
V: TRBV5-6
D: TRBD2
length: 16
J: TRBJ2-1
CDR3: CASSLSLAGGNNEQFF
DNA: TGTGCCAGCAGCTTGAGTCTAGCGGGAGGGAACAATGAGCAGTTCTTC

size: few
V: TRBV20-1
D: TRBD1
length: 15
J: TRBJ1-5
CDR3: CSAWPGTGANQPQHF
DNA: TGCAGTGCTTGGCCCGGGACAGGGGCAAATCAGCCCCAGCATTTT

size: NA
V: TRBV7-9
D: NA
length: 15
J: TRBJ1-6
CDR3: CASSQSPGGFEPLHF
DNA: TGTGCCAGCAGCCAGAGCCCGGGCGGCTTCGAGCCCCTCCACTTT

size: NA
V: TRBV4-2
D: NA
length: 15
J: TRBJ2-7
CDR3: CASSQEAHSSYEQYF
DNA: TGTGCCAGCAGCCAAGAAGCTCACAGCTCCTACGAGCAGTACTTC